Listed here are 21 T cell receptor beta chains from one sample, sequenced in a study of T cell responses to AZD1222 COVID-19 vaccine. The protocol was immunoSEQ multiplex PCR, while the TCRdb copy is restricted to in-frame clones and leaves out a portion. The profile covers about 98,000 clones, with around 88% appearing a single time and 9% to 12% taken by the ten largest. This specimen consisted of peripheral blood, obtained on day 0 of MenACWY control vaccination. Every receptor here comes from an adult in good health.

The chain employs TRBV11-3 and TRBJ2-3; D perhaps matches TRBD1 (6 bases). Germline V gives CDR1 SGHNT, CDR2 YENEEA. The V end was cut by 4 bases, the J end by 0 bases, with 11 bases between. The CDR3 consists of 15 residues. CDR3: CASSSRQGSTDTQYF. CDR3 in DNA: TGTGCCAGCAGCTCCCGGCAGGGGAGCACAGATACGCAGTATTTT. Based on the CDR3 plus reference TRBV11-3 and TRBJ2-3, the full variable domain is EAGVVQSPRYKIIEKKQPVAFWCNPISGHNTLYWYLQNLGQGPELLIRYENEEAVDDSQLPKDRFSAERLKGVDSTLKIQPAELGDSAVYLCASSSRQGSTDTQYFGPGTRLTVL.

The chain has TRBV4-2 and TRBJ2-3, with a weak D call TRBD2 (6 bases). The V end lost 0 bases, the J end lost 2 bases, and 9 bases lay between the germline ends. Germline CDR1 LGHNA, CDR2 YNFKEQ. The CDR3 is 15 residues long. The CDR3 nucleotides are TGTGCCAGCAGCCAAGAACGGGGGTACACAGATACGCAGTATTTT. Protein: CASSQERGYTDTQYF.

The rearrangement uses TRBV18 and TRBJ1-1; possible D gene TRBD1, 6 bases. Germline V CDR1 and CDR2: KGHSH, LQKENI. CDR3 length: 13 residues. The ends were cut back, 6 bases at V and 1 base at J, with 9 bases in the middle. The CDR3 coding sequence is TGTGCCAGCTCGCGGGACAAGAACACTGAAGCTTTCTTT. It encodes CASSRDKNTEAFF.

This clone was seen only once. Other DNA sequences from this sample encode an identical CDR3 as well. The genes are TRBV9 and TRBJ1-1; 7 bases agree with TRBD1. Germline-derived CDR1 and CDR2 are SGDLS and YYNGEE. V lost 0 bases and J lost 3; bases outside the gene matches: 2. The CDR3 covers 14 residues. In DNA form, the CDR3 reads TGTGCCAGCAGCGTAGGACAGGGTGACACTGAAGCTTTCTTT. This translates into CASSVGQGDTEAFF.

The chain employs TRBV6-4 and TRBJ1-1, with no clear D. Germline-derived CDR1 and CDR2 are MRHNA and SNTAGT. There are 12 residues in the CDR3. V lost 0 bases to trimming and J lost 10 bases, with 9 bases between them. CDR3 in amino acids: CASSDSGRVAFF. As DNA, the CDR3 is TGTGCCAGCAGTGACTCCGGTCGGGTAGCTTTCTTT.

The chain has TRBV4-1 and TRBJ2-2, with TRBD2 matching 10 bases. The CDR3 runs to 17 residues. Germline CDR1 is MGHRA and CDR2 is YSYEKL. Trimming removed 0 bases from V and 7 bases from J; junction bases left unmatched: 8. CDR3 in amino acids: CASSQDPSGGADGELFF. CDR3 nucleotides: TGCGCCAGCAGCCAAGATCCCAGCGGGGGGGCCGACGGGGAGCTGTTTTTT.

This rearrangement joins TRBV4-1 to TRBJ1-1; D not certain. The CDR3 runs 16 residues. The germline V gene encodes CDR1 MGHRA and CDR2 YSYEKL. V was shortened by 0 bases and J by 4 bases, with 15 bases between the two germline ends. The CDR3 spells CASSQDLALSGTEAFF. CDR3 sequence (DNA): TGCGCCAGCAGCCAAGATCTGGCTCTCAGTGGCACTGAAGCTTTCTTT.

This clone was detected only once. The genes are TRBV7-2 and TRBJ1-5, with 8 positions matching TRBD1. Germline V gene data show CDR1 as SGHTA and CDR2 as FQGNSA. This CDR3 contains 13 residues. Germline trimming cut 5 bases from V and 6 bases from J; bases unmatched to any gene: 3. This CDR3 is CASSPTGVQPQHF. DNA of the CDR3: TGTGCCAGCAGCCCGACAGGGGTTCAGCCCCAGCATTTT.

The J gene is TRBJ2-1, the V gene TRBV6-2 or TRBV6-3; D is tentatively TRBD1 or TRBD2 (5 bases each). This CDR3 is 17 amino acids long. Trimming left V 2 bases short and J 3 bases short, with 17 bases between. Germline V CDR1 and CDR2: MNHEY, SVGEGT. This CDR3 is CASSYTPKRGSYNEQFF. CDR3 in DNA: TGTGCCAGCAGTTACACGCCGAAGAGGGGAAGCTACAATGAGCAGTTCTTC.

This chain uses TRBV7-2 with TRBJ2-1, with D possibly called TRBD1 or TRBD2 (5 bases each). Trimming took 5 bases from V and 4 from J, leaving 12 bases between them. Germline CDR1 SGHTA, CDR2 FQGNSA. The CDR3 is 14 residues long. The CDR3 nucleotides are TGTGCCAGCAGCCCGGGACCCCCATACAATGAGCAGTTCTTC. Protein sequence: CASSPGPPYNEQFF.

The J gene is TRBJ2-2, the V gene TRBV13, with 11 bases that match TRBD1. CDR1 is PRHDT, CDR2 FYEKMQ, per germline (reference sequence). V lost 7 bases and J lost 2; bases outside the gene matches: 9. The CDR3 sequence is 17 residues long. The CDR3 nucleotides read TGTGCCAGCACCGCTGTGGGGACAGGGGGAAACACCGGGGAGCTGTTTTTT. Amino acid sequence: CASTAVGTGGNTGELFF.

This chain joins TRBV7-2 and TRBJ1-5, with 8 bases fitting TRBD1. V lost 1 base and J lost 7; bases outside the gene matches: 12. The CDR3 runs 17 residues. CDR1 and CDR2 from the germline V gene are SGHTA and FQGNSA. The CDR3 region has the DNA TGTGCCAGCAGCTTAGTCGGGGGTTCAGGGGGCGGACAGCCCCAGCATTTT. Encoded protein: CASSLVGGSGGGQPQHF.

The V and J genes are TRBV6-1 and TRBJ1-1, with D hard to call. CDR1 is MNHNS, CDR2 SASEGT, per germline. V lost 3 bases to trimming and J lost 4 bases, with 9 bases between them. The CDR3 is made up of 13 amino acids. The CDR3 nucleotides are TGTGCCAGCAGTGAGGGCACGGGCACTGAAGCTTTCTTT. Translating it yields CASSEGTGTEAFF.

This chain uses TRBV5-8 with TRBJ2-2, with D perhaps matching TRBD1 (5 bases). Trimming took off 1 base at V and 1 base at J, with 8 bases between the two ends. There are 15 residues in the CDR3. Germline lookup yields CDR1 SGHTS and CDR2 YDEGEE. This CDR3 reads CASSLIGQNTGELFF. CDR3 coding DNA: TGTGCCAGCAGCTTGATAGGACAGAACACCGGGGAGCTGTTTTTT.

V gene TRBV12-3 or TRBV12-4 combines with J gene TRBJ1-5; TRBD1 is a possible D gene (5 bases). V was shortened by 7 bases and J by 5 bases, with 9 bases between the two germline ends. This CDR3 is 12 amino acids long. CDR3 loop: CASTGGDQPQHF. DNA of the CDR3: TGTGCCAGCACCGGGGGGGATCAGCCCCAGCATTTT.

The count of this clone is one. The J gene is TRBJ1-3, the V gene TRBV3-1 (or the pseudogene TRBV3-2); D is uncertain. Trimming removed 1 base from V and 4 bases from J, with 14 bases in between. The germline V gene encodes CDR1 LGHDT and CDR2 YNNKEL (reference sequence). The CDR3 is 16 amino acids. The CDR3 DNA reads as TGTGCCAGCAGCCAAGGGGTTTCGACAAAAGGAAACACCATATATTTT. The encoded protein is CASSQGVSTKGNTIYF.

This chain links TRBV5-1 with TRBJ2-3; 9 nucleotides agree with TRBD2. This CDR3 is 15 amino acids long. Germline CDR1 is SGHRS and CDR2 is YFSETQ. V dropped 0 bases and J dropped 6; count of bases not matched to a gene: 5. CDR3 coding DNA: TGCGCCAGCAGCTTGGGCGGGGGGGTATTGGATACGCAGTATTTT. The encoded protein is CASSLGGGVLDTQYF.

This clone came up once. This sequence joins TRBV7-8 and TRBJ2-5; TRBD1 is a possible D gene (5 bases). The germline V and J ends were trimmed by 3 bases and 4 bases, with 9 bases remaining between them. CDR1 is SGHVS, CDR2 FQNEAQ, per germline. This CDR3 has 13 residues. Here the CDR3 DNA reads TGTGCCAGCAGCTTTAGCAGGGTAGAGACCCAGTACTTC. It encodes CASSFSRVETQYF. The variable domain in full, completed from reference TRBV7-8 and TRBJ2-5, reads GAGVSQSPRYKVAKRGQDVALRCDPISGHVSLFWYQQALGQGPEFLTYFQNEAQLDKSGLPSDRFFAERPEGSVSTLKIQRTQQEDSAVYLCASSFSRVETQYFGPGTRLLVL.

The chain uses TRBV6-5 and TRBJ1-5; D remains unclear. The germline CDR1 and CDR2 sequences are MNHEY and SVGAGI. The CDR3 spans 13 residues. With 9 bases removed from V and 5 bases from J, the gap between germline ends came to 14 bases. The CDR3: CASTGELDQPQHF. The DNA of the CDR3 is TGTGCCAGTACCGGGGAACTCGATCAGCCCCAGCATTTT.

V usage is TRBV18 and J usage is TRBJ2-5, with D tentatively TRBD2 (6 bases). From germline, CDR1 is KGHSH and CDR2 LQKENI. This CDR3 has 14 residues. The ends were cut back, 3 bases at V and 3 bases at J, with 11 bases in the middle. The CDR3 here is CASSPTPGEETQYF. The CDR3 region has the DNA TGTGCCAGCTCACCTACACCGGGAGAAGAGACCCAGTACTTC.

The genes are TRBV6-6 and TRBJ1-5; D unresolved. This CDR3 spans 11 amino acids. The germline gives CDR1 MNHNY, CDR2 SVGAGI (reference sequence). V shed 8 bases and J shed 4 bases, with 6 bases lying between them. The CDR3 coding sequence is TGTGCCAGCGGACGAAATCAGCCCCAGCATTTT. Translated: CASGRNQPQHF.